This T cell receptor beta chain was captured by sequencing in a study of blood T cell repertoires in COVID-19. Study-wide context: Samples taken during acute and convalescent COVID-19 were collected in the United States, Italy and Spain.

Per germline, CDR1 SEHNR and CDR2 FQNEAQ (reference sequence). The CDR3 loop spans 16 amino acids. The V and J ends lost 3 bases and 4 bases, in that order; junction bases with no gene match: 6. As processed by the authors: Estimation of nucleated cell counts relied on the amplification of reference gene primers. Assay: immunoSEQ multiplex PCR; the TCRdb copy retains only in-frame clones and omits some. Clonal size and the V and J genes are those of that table, whereas D and trimming came from the DNA. The sample holds tens of thousands of clones; about 90% are singletons and the top ten take more than 1.5%.

This clonotype was sampled from an elderly woman with active or convalescent COVID-19. The sequencing sample was made of peripheral blood. The J gene is TRBJ2-3, the V gene TRBV7-9; 11 positions agree with TRBD2. CDR3 DNA sequence: TGTGCCAGCAGCTTTTTAGCGGGGGGGCCGTCAGATACGCAGTATTTT. This codes for CASSFLAGGPSDTQYF.